This T cell receptor beta chain was profiled in a study of CD8+CD57+ T cells in acquired aplastic anemia. Whole-study context: Each DNA sample taken from sorted CD4+ and CD8+ cells came to about 3.4 ug on average.

Points on this clonotype: Its matching antigen is unknown.

The sequenced patients had an expansion of CD8+CD57+ cells seen by flow cytometry. Every patient had severe acquired aplastic anemia. Overall study results and limits: Sharing between patients and controls was observed for roughly 29 CD8+ CDR3 sequences.

Genomic DNA, serving as template, underwent TCR beta VDJ and CDR3 profiling. TCRdb itself ran the reads through MiXCR, one entry per CDR3 protein. The sample carries 200,000 to 250,000 distinct CDR3 sequences, roughly 60% recorded once. Per germline, CDR1 DFQATT and CDR2 SNEGSKA (reference sequence). CDR3 size: 13 residues. V lost 8 bases, J lost 5 bases, and 13 bases lay in between. The sequenced sample consisted of sorted CD4+, CD8+, or CD8+CD57+ T cells (not recorded which) from PBMCs. This receptor was taken from a human donor with aplastic anemia. The chain joins TRBV20-1 to TRBJ1-6, with D perhaps matching TRBD1 (5 bases). Written as DNA, the CDR3 is TGCAGTACTGGGGGGAAGGATAATTCACCCCTCCACTTT. It yields the protein CSTGGKDNSPLHF.